This T cell receptor beta chain emerged from a study of OX40 agonist ivuxolimab in advanced cancers. With respect to the entire study: Ivuxolimab was an agonistic, fully human IgG2 monoclonal antibody directed against OX40 (CD134), a costimulatory receptor. Intravenous ivuxolimab was administered to patients every 2 weeks at six dose levels: 0.01, 0.1, 0.3, 1.5, 3 and 10 mg/kg. Of the 50 or so patients in dose escalation, some 20 had hepatocellular carcinoma, roughly 15 had melanoma, 9 had renal cell carcinoma and 9 had head and neck cancer. In the dose-escalation cohort, 82.7% of patients were male, and the mean age was approximately 60 years, with a range of roughly 20 to 80. Patients were allowed to have had prior anti-PD-1, anti-PD-L1 or anti-CTLA-4 therapy, and more than 35% of the dose-escalation patients had been treated with checkpoint inhibitors. Partial responses occurred in three dose-escalation patients: two with cutaneous melanoma and one with hepatocellular carcinoma. The point of sequencing TCRbeta in the periphery was to test whether ivuxolimab changed TCR sequence diversity and drove clonal T-cell expansion. The monotherapy dose-escalation portion (N ≈ 52 patients) of the phase I ivuxolimab trial is reported in the paper. The research as a whole found: Low levels of normalized T-cell clonal expansion were also seen in some patients who did not respond. The antigen specificity of the peripheral T cells that underwent clonal expansion was not determined. At doses from 0.1 to 3.0 mg/kg, clonal expansion was seen in both CD4+ and CD8+ blood T cells between baseline and week 6. Partial responders in the 0.1-3.0 mg/kg groups had among the lowest normalized peripheral clonal expansion, especially among CD8+ T cells. After ivuxolimab, more expanded clones were found on average in CD8+ T cells than in CD4+ T cells.

This clone was seen just once. There is no known antigen for this receptor. Base qualities are not recorded, but no much larger clone differs from it by a single base. For CDR1 and CDR2, the germline V gene (reference sequence) lists LNHDA and SQIVND. Relative to germline, V is 7 bases shorter and J is 6 bases shorter, with 16 bases between their ends. The CDR3 spans 14 residues, from the cysteine through the phenylalanine. Here the CDR3 DNA is all that survives: 42 bases in frame from base 1. For sequencing of the TCRbeta CDR3 region, genomic DNA was extracted from the sorted cells. The immunoSEQ Assay was used for sequencing of TCRbeta CDR3 regions. Sourced from immuneACCESS, this table was stored by TCRdb with only in-frame sequences that have V and J called. A share of the clones is absent; for the studies checked, an unresolved V gene accounts for under half, and the remainder has no known explanation. The sample records 90,000 to 100,000 clones, about 91% of which are singletons. Around 0.34% of the sample comes from the top ten.

Patients with autoimmune disease history or receiving systemic immunosuppression were excluded from the trial. Peripheral blood for TCR sequencing was collected from all dose cohorts at baseline, on cycle 4 day 1, and on cycle 7 day 1. The samples were drawn from a first-in-human, open-label, multicenter phase I dose-escalation trial of ivuxolimab. Adults with locally advanced or metastatic melanoma, renal cell, hepatocellular, or head and neck squamous cell carcinoma were enrolled in the trial. Before TCR sequencing, CD4+ and CD8+ T cells were separately sorted from peripheral blood. Material: CD4+ or CD8+ T cells sorted from blood, obtained in a trial of the OX40 agonist ivuxolimab. Recombination joined TRBV19 with TRBJ2-1; the D gene assignment is ambiguous. The sequence was collected from an adult with an advanced solid tumor such as melanoma, head and neck, liver or kidney cancer. The DNA is TGTGCCAGTAATGAAGGGCCCGCTGGCAATGAGCAGTTCTTC. Its translation reads: CASNEGPAGNEQFF.